The rows below give T cell receptor beta chains drawn from one sample of a study of vaccination and CD4 T cells after COVID-19. TCRdb reprocessed the PCR reads with MiXCR, giving one entry per CDR3 protein. In the table there are about 9,500 distinct CDR3 sequences, 45% to 60% of which are singletons. These receptors are not linked to any known antigen. The sequencing sample was made of CD4+ T cells from blood, cultured in vitro. These receptors originate from a human donor in good health. Both conserved end residues are part of each CDR3. D genes are given only for firm matches. Size is omitted from some rows. Given values are once, few, many or a class for expanded clones.

-,TRBV7-2,TRBJ2-1,TRBD2,CASSPGIAGVSSYNEQFF,TGTGCCAGCAGCCCCGGGATAGCGGGGGTTAGCTCCTACAATGAGCAGTTCTTC
-,TRBV12-3/TRBV12-4,TRBJ1-2,TRBD1,CASSSYRGAYGYTF,TGTGCCAGCAGTTCCTACAGGGGCGCCTATGGCTACACCTTC
once,TRBV10-1,TRBJ1-2,-,CASSENGVGYGNTF,-
-,TRBV7-8,TRBJ1-3,TRBD1,CASRRQGLYSGNTIYF,TGTGCCAGCAGACGACAGGGGTTATACTCTGGAAACACCATATATTTT
-,TRBV5-1,TRBJ2-5,TRBD2,CASSLGRQVTGGQETQYF,TGCGCCAGCAGCTTGGGACGACAAGTCACGGGGGGCCAAGAGACCCAGTACTTC
-,TRBV5-1,TRBJ1-2,TRBD1,CASSVTGGNYGYTF,TGCGCCAGCAGCGTAACAGGGGGAAACTATGGCTACACCTTC
-,TRBV30,TRBJ1-1,-,CAWSGALGRLNTEAFF,TGTGCCTGGAGCGGAGCCTTGGGACGGCTGAACACTGAAGCTTTCTTT
-,TRBV9,TRBJ1-1,-,CASARPNTEAFF,TGTGCCTCCGCTCGACCGAACACTGAAGCTTTCTTT
-,TRBV19,TRBJ1-4,TRBD1,CATGTGGGEKLFF,TGTGCCACCGGGACAGGGGGCGGTGAAAAACTGTTTTTT
-,TRBV4-1,TRBJ2-5,-,CASSQLDVETQYF,TGCGCCAGCAGCCAACTGGACGTCGAGACCCAGTACTTC
-,TRBV6-1,TRBJ1-1,-,CASRVALNTEAFF,TGTGCCAGCAGGGTTGCACTTAACACTGAAGCTTTCTTT
-,TRBV27,TRBJ1-2,TRBD1,CASSTLQGVGGYTF,TGTGCCAGCAGTACTCTCCAGGGGGTAGGTGGCTACACCTTC
-,TRBV20-1,TRBJ1-1,-,CSARDGRAGNTEAFF,TGCAGTGCTAGAGATGGGCGTGCAGGTAACACTGAAGCTTTCTTT
-,TRBV5-1,TRBJ2-2,TRBD1,CASSFQGADTGELFF,TGCGCCAGCAGCTTCCAGGGGGCAGACACCGGGGAGCTGTTTTTT
-,TRBV7-2,TRBJ2-5,TRBD2,CASSLDGGDQETQYF,TGTGCCAGCAGCTTAGATGGGGGGGACCAAGAGACCCAGTACTTC
-,TRBV7-9,TRBJ2-7,TRBD2,CASSLHPLWTSSSGTYEQYF,TGTGCCAGCAGCTTACACCCCCTTTGGACTAGCTCTTCGGGCACCTACGAGCAGTACTTC
-,TRBV28,TRBJ2-2,-,CASRTGGNTGELFF,TGTGCCAGCAGGACCGGGGGGAACACCGGGGAGCTGTTTTTT
once,TRBV10-3,TRBJ2-7,-,CAISEYYEQYF,TGTGCCATCAGTGAGTACTACGAGCAGTACTTC
few,TRBV25-1,TRBJ1-5,-,CASSENSWYQPQHF,TGTGCCAGCAGTGAGAATAGCTGGTATCAGCCCCAGCATTTT
-,TRBV6-2/TRBV6-3,TRBJ1-1,-,CASSAAQGTFLEAFF,TGTGCCAGCAGTGCCGCACAGGGAACGTTTCTGGAAGCTTTCTTT
-,TRBV30,TRBJ2-5,-,CAWRVAGVKETQYF,TGTGCCTGGAGGGTAGCAGGCGTTAAAGAGACCCAGTACTTC
few,TRBV27,TRBJ2-7,-,CASSRQVPYEQYF,TGTGCCAGCAGCCGACAGGTCCCCTACGAGCAGTACTTC
few,TRBV7-2,TRBJ2-5,-,CASSLRYQETQYF,TGTGCCAGCAGCTTAAGGTACCAAGAGACCCAGTACTTC
few,TRBV6-5,TRBJ1-2,-,CASSYYPANYGYTF,TGTGCCAGCAGTTACTACCCGGCTAACTATGGCTACACCTTC
few,TRBV2,TRBJ2-7,TRBD1,CASRSGQWYEQYF,TGTGCCAGCAGATCGGGACAGTGGTACGAGCAGTACTTC
-,TRBV19,TRBJ1-6,-,CASSIERGSPLHF,TGTGCCAGTAGTATCGAGCGGGGATCACCCCTCCACTTT
-,TRBV7-9,TRBJ2-1,-,CASSLDGGASYNEQFF,TGTGCCAGCAGCTTAGATGGCGGGGCCTCCTACAATGAGCAGTTCTTC
-,TRBV19,TRBJ2-6,-,CASTPSRSGANVLTF,TGTGCCAGTACCCCATCGCGCTCTGGGGCCAACGTCCTGACTTTC
few,TRBV6-2/TRBV6-3,TRBJ1-2,-,CASSYSMTVYRYGYTF,TGTGCCAGCAGTTACTCGATGACAGTTTATCGCTATGGCTACACCTTC